These T cell receptor beta chains were read from a single sample in a study of T cell clones after liver transplantation. Profiled with immunoSEQ multiplex PCR; TCRdb holds only in-frame clones, not every one. Here the sample spans 65,000 to 80,000 clones, 80% being singletons. Source: CD4+ T cells from blood, taken before liver transplant. The receptors derive from a human donor who received a liver transplant. CDR3s include the opening cysteine and the closing phenylalanine or tryptophan. Each record gives: CDR3 protein, CDR3 DNA, clone size, V gene, D gene, J gene, CDR3 length. D genes are given only for firm matches. Only some rows state a clone size, as once, few, many or a class for expanded clones.

CASTRTGVLNEQFF | TGTGCCAGCACGAGGACAGGGGTTTTGAATGAGCAGTTCTTC | . | TRBV2 | TRBD1 | TRBJ2-1 | 14
CASSFGTSGANTGELFF | TGCGCCAGCAGCTTTGGGACTAGCGGGGCGAACACCGGGGAGCTGTTTTTT | . | TRBV5-1 | TRBD2 | TRBJ2-2 | 17
CAWKVNLNTEAFF | TGTGCCTGGAAAGTCAACTTGAACACTGAAGCTTTCTTT | . | TRBV30 | . | TRBJ1-1 | 13
CAISVVRQETQYF | TGTGCCATCAGTGTAGTTAGACAAGAGACCCAGTACTTC | . | TRBV10-3 | . | TRBJ2-5 | 13
CASSLRTRTETQYF | TGTGCCAGCAGCTTGAGGACTAGAACCGAGACCCAGTACTTC | . | TRBV5-4 | TRBD2 | TRBJ2-5 | 14
CASSLFLQGYGYTF | TGTGCCAGCAGCCTTTTCCTACAGGGATATGGCTACACCTTC | . | TRBV11-2 | . | TRBJ1-2 | 14
CASNAGGREQYF | TGTGCCAGCAACGCAGGGGGAAGGGAGCAGTACTTC | . | TRBV7-9 | TRBD1 | TRBJ2-7 | 12
CASSVQGNEQFF | TGCGCCAGCAGCGTCCAGGGCAATGAGCAGTTCTTC | . | TRBV5-1 | . | TRBJ2-1 | 12
CASSYRQGNTGELFF | TGTGCCAGCAGTTACCGGCAGGGGAACACCGGGGAGCTGTTTTTT | once | TRBV6-6 | . | TRBJ2-2 | 15
CASSLGQGRRETQYF | TGTGCCAGCAGTTTAGGGCAGGGACGAAGAGAGACCCAGTACTTC | . | TRBV27 | . | TRBJ2-5 | 15
CASSPTGGEKLFF | TGTGCCAGCAGCCCAACAGGGGGAGAAAAACTGTTTTTT | . | TRBV7-2 | TRBD1 | TRBJ1-4 | 13
CASSAQVTDTQYF | TGTGCCAGCAGCGCCCAAGTAACAGATACGCAGTATTTT | . | TRBV7-2 | . | TRBJ2-3 | 13
CASSYGLNTGELFF | TGTGCCAGCAGTTACGGGCTAAACACCGGGGAGCTGTTTTTT | many | TRBV6-5 | . | TRBJ2-2 | 14
CASSGTRRSYEQYF | TGCGCCAGCAGCGGGACCCGCCGCTCCTACGAGCAGTACTTC | once | TRBV5-1 | . | TRBJ2-7 | 14
CASSLMPLNEQFF | TGTGCCAGCAGCTTAATGCCCCTCAATGAGCAGTTCTTC | . | TRBV7-3 | . | TRBJ2-1 | 13
CASSPTSGRSDTQYF | TGTGCCAGCAGTCCGACTAGCGGGAGATCAGATACGCAGTATTTT | once | TRBV27 | TRBD2 | TRBJ2-3 | 15
CASSQPDTSYEQYF | TGCGCCAGCAGCCAACCCGACACATCCTACGAGCAGTACTTC | once | TRBV4-1 | . | TRBJ2-7 | 14
CASTLSGRPSYNEQFF | TGTGCCAGTACCCTTAGCGGCCGCCCCTCCTACAATGAGCAGTTCTTC | . | TRBV19 | . | TRBJ2-1 | 16
CASSLDRGLSNQPQHF | TGTGCCAGCTCCCTGGACAGGGGGCTTAGCAATCAGCCCCAGCATTTT | once | TRBV18 | TRBD1 | TRBJ1-5 | 16
CASSFDRGQPQHF | TGTGCCAGCAGTTTTGACAGGGGTCAGCCCCAGCATTTT | once | TRBV6-5 | TRBD1 | TRBJ1-5 | 13
CASSTPGAEGEKLFF | TGTGCCAGCAGCACCCCCGGGGCCGAGGGGGAAAAACTGTTTTTT | few | TRBV28 | . | TRBJ1-4 | 15
CASSELPRDYGYTF | TGTGCCAGCAGTGAACTCCCACGGGACTATGGCTACACCTTC | . | TRBV6-1 | . | TRBJ1-2 | 14
CASSPGLAGEETQYF | TGTGCCAGCTCACCAGGACTAGCGGGAGAAGAGACCCAGTACTTC | few | TRBV18 | TRBD2 | TRBJ2-5 | 15
CASSLESSGLGKYF | TGCGCCAGCAGCTTGGAGTCTAGCGGCCTAGGGAAGTACTTC | few | TRBV5-1 | TRBD2 | TRBJ2-7 | 14
CASSFTHQGDEQFF | TGTGCCAGCAGCTTCACCCATCAGGGCGATGAGCAGTTCTTC | . | TRBV5-8 | . | TRBJ2-1 | 14
CASSLTGTSNQPQHF | TGCGCCAGCAGCTTGACAGGCACTAGCAATCAGCCCCAGCATTTT | . | TRBV5-1 | . | TRBJ1-5 | 15
CASSFFNEQFF | TGTGCCAGCAGCTTTTTCAATGAGCAGTTCTTC | . | TRBV7-9 | . | TRBJ2-1 | 11
CASSLEIGPNYNEQFF | TGCGCCAGCAGCCTCGAAATAGGACCGAACTACAATGAGCAGTTCTTC | few | TRBV4-3 | . | TRBJ2-1 | 16
CASSLRQGTGNTIYF | TGTGCCAGCAGTCTCCGACAGGGTACTGGAAACACCATATATTTT | . | TRBV28 | TRBD1 | TRBJ1-3 | 15
CASSLGTSNDNEQFF | TGTGCCAGCAGCTTGGGGACTAGCAACGACAATGAGCAGTTCTTC | . | TRBV11-2 | TRBD2 | TRBJ2-1 | 15
CASSPGSGTQGNEQFF | TGTGCCAGCAGCCCAGGGTCCGGGACGCAGGGGAATGAGCAGTTCTTC | . | TRBV27 | . | TRBJ2-1 | 16
CASSSWAQSYEQYF | TGTGCCAGCAGCTCGTGGGCGCAGTCCTACGAGCAGTACTTC | . | TRBV7-2 | . | TRBJ2-7 | 14
CASSLPSGGWGDTQYF | TGTGCCAGCAGCTTACCTAGCGGGGGCTGGGGAGATACGCAGTATTTT | . | TRBV7-2 | TRBD2 | TRBJ2-3 | 16
CASSGDRAGTGELFF | TGTGCCAGCAGTGGGGACAGGGCGGGCACCGGGGAGCTGTTTTTT | . | TRBV2 | TRBD1 | TRBJ2-2 | 15
CASSPRQGVGDTEAFF | TGTGCCAGCTCACCAAGACAGGGGGTGGGCGACACTGAAGCTTTCTTT | . | TRBV18 | TRBD1 | TRBJ1-1 | 16
CASSSPGSFHGYTF | TGCGCCAGCAGCTCTCCGGGATCGTTCCATGGCTACACCTTC | . | TRBV5-1 | . | TRBJ1-2 | 14
CASSLVGQGLYEQYF | TGTGCCAGCAGTTTAGTAGGGCAGGGGTTGTACGAGCAGTACTTC | . | TRBV28 | . | TRBJ2-7 | 15
CASSPRQGGAYEQYF | TGTGCCAGCTCACCTCGACAGGGAGGGGCCTACGAGCAGTACTTC | . | TRBV18 | . | TRBJ2-7 | 15
CATGTNSYEQYF | TGTGCCACAGGGACTAACTCCTACGAGCAGTACTTC | few | TRBV10-3 | TRBD2 | TRBJ2-7 | 12
CASSKGESYNEQFF | TGTGCCAGCAGCAAGGGAGAATCCTACAATGAGCAGTTCTTC | . | TRBV7-9 | . | TRBJ2-1 | 14
CASSRGRNTEAFF | TGTGCCAGCAGCCGCGGCAGGAACACTGAAGCTTTCTTT | once | TRBV6-5 | . | TRBJ1-1 | 13
CASSLGVIAGGVDTQYF | TGTGCCAGCAGCTTAGGTGTTATCGCGGGAGGGGTAGATACGCAGTATTTT | . | TRBV7-8 | TRBD2 | TRBJ2-3 | 17
CASSPPSTSIFNEQFF | TGTGCCAGCTCACCACCTAGTACTAGTATCTTCAATGAGCAGTTCTTC | . | TRBV18 | . | TRBJ2-1 | 16
CASSSTEGVSNEKLFF | TGTGCCAGCAGCTCCACCGAGGGGGTCTCTAATGAAAAACTGTTTTTT | . | TRBV28 | . | TRBJ1-4 | 16
CASSPGGSGSNEQFF | TGTGCCAGCAGCCCGGGGGGTAGCGGCAGCAATGAGCAGTTCTTC | . | TRBV6-6 | TRBD2 | TRBJ2-1 | 15
CASSWFQGPIPTQYF | TGTGCCAGCAGTTGGTTTCAGGGGCCAATCCCTACGCAGTATTTT | . | TRBV28 | . | TRBJ2-3 | 15
CSVERGGLGYTF | TGCAGCGTTGAAAGAGGAGGGTTGGGCTACACCTTC | . | TRBV29-1 | . | TRBJ1-2 | 12
CASSLGFETEAFF | TGCGCCAGCAGCTTGGGGTTTGAAACTGAAGCTTTCTTT | few | TRBV5-1 | . | TRBJ1-1 | 13
CTLTSRAGGDNEQFF | TGCACCCTTACCTCCCGCGCGGGAGGCGACAATGAGCAGTTCTTC | . | TRBV1 | . | TRBJ2-1 | 15
CASSGQGEQPQHF | TGTGCCAGCAGCGGACAGGGGGAGCAGCCCCAGCATTTT | . | TRBV2 | TRBD1 | TRBJ1-5 | 13
CAWSVRGTGMNQPQHF | TGTGCCTGGAGTGTACGCGGGACAGGGATGAATCAGCCCCAGCATTTT | . | TRBV30 | TRBD1 | TRBJ1-5 | 16
CASSQEATSGQETQYF | TGTGCCAGCAGCCAAGAGGCGACTAGCGGCCAAGAGACCCAGTACTTC | . | TRBV4-2 | TRBD2 | TRBJ2-5 | 16
CASSLAGSDTQYF | TGTGCCAGCAGCTTAGCTGGGAGCGATACGCAGTATTTT | . | TRBV7-2 | . | TRBJ2-3 | 13
CASSLAGSRGEAFF | TGTGCCAGCAGCTTAGCGGGGAGCAGGGGTGAAGCTTTCTTT | . | TRBV7-2 | . | TRBJ1-1 | 14
CASKTEGAGEKLFF | TGCGCCAGCAAAACCGAGGGGGCAGGAGAAAAACTGTTTTTT | few | TRBV5-1 | TRBD1 | TRBJ1-4 | 14
CASSFSTSGNTIYF | TGTGCCAGCAGTTTCTCGACCTCTGGAAACACCATATATTTT | once | TRBV6-5 | . | TRBJ1-3 | 14
CASSHGLARNTGELFF | TGCGCCAGCAGCCACGGACTAGCCCGGAACACCGGGGAGCTGTTTTTT | . | TRBV5-1 | TRBD2 | TRBJ2-2 | 16